This TCR beta chain originates from a study of response to subunit inactivated influenza vaccine. CDR1 and CDR2 from the germline V gene are SGHAT and FQDESV (reference sequence). The V end lost 0 bases, the J end lost 9 bases, and 8 bases lay between the germline ends. The CDR3 sequence is 13 residues long. One entry per CDR3 protein results from TCRdb running MiXCR on the RT-PCR reads. The repertoire holds 630,000 or so distinct CDR3 sequences, roughly 14% seen once, with 11% in the top ten. Material: PBMCs from blood, obtained approximately 12 days after vaccination. The J gene is TRBJ2-2, the V gene TRBV11-1; D call uncertain. The receptor's source is a man in his fifties or sixties who received an inactivated influenza vaccine. The CDR3 DNA is TGTGCCAGCAGCTTAGCTTCAGGCTGGGAGCTGTTTTTT. Translated, it gives CASSLASGWELFF.